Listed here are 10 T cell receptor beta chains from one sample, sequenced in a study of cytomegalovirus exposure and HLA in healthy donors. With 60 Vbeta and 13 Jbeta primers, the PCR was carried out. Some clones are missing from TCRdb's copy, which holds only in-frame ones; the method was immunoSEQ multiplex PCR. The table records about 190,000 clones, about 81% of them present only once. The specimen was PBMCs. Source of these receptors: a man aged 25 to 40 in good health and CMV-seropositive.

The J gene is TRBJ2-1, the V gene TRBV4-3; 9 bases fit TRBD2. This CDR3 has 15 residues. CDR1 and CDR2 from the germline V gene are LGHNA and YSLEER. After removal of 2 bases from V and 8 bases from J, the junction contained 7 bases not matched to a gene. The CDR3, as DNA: TGCGCCAGCAGCCAATGGACTAGCGCTTATGATGAGCAGTTCTTC. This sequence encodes CASSQWTSAYDEQFF.

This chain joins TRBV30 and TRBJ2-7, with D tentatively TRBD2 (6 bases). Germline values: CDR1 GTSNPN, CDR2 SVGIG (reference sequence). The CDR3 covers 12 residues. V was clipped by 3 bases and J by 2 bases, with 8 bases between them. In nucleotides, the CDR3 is TGTGCCTGGAGGTCGGGGGCCTACGAGCAGTACTTC. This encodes CAWRSGAYEQYF. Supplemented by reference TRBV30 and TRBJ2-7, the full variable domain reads SQTIHQWPATLVQPVGSPLSLECTVEGTSNPNLYWYRQAAGRGLQLLFYSVGIGQISSEVPQNLSASRPQDRQFILSSKKLLLSDSGFYLCAWRSGAYEQYFGPGTRLTVT.

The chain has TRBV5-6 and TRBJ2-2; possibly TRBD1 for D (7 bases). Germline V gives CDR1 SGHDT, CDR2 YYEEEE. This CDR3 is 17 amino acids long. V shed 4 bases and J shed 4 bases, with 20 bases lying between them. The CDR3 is CASSEPRWRGLTGELFF. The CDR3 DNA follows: TGTGCCAGCAGCGAGCCCCGGTGGAGGGGGCTCACCGGGGAGCTGTTTTTT.

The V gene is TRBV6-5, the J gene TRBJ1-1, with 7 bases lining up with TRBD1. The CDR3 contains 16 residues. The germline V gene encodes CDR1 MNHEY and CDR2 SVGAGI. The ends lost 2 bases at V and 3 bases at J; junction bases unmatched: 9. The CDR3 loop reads CASSYLIDRVYTEAFF. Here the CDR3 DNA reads TGTGCCAGCAGTTACCTCATCGACAGGGTCTACACTGAAGCTTTCTTT.

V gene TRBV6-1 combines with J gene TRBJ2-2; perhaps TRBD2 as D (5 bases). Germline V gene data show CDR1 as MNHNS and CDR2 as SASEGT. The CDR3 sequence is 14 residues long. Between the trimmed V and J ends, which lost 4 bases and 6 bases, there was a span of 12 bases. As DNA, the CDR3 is TGTGCCAGCAGTGTCGGGATTCCGGCCGGGGAGCTGTTTTTT. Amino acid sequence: CASSVGIPAGELFF.

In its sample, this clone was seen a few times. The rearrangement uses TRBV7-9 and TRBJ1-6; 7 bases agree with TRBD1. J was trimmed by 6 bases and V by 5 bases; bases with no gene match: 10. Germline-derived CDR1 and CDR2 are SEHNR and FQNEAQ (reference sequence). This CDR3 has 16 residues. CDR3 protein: CASSEGARAFNSPLHF. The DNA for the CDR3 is TGTGCCAGCAGCGAGGGGGCGAGGGCCTTTAATTCACCCCTCCACTTT.

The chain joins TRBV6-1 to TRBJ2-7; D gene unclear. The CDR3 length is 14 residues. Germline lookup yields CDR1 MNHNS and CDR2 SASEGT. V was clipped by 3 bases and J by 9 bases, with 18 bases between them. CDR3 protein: CASSDPHRPTPQYF. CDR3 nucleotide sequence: TGTGCCAGCAGTGATCCGCACAGACCCACCCCGCAGTACTTC.

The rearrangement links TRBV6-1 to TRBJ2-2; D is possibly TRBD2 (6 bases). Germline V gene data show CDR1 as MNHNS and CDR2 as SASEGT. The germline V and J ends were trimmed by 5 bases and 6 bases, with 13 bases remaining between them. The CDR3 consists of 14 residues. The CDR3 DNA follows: TGTGCCAGCAGTTCAGGGTGGGGGGCCGGGGAGCTGTTTTTT. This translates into CASSSGWGAGELFF.

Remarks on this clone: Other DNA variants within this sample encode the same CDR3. The CDR3 DNA reads as TGTGCCAGCGGACTAGCGGGCACTGGGGAGCTGTTTTTT. This encodes CASGLAGTGELFF. The rearrangement joins TRBV28 to TRBJ2-2; 11 nucleotides match TRBD2. Trimming took 8 bases from V and 8 from J; bases not matched to a gene: 4. Germline CDR1 MDHEN, CDR2 SYDVKM. CDR3 length: 13 amino acids. Using reference TRBV28 and TRBJ2-2 for the parts outside the CDR3, the full variable domain is DVKVTQSSRYLVKRTGEKVFLECVQDMDHENMFWYRQDPGLGLRLIYFSYDVKMKEKGDIPEGYSVSREKKERFSLILESASTNQTSMYLCASGLAGTGELFFGEGSRLTVL.

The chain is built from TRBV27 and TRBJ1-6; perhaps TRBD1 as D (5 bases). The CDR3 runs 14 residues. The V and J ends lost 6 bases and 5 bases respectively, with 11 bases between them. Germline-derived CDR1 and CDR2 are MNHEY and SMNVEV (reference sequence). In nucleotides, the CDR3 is TGTGCCAGCAGCCGCGGGACTGATAATTCACCCCTCCACTTT. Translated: CASSRGTDNSPLHF.